Given below is one T cell receptor (beta chain) in context. What it recognizes is unknown. The CDR3 has 13 residues. Germline loops: CDR1 SGHDT, CDR2 YYEEEE. Germline trimming cut 2 bases from V and 4 bases from J; bases unmatched to any gene: 2. These data come from a study of cytomegalovirus exposure and HLA in healthy donors. Study-wide context: There were 70 million to 95 million unique TCRs (from HLA-typed donors) in an early data release.

Study-wide results and caveats: As was reported, the HLA-A and HLA-B alleles of most subjects were accurately predicted from TCR beta sequences. The Asian-associated ancestry cluster reportedly had fewer N-insertions than the approximately 690-donor mean in a later analysis. It was assumed in the presence/absence analyses that sequencing depth was roughly uniform across donors.

Researchers ran the PCR with 60 Vbeta and 13 Jbeta primers. Data came from immunoSEQ multiplex PCR; TCRdb stores just in-frame clones and leaves some out. Of about 280,000 clones listed, roughly 90% are singletons. Material: PBMCs. V usage is TRBV5-6 and J usage is TRBJ1-1; 7 positions match TRBD1. This receptor was taken from a young woman in good health and CMV-seronegative. The CDR3 DNA follows: TGTGCCAGCAGCTTAGGGGGCAGCACTGAAGCTTTCTTT. This sequence encodes CASSLGGSTEAFF.